This is a list of T cell receptor beta chains from one sample in a study of post-analysis software for immune sequencing data. TCRdb passed the PCR reads through MiXCR, listing each CDR3 protein once. The sample yields 750,000 to 900,000 distinct CDR3 sequences, more than 45% seen once. Input material: blood. These receptors were collected from a girl aged 5 to 17 with multiple sclerosis. Both conserved end residues are part of each CDR3. The D gene is left open where the match is weak. Clone size is not always given. Where it is, it says once, few, many or a class for expanded clones.

TGTGCCAGCAGGGATGGACCTACGCAGTATTTT	CASRDGPTQYF	-	-	TRBV11-2	TRBJ2-3
TGTGCCATCAGCCAACGACTCCAGGGTTGGAACGACAATGAGCAGTTCTTC	CAISQRLQGWNDNEQFF	-	-	TRBV12-3/TRBV12-4	TRBJ2-1
TGTGCCAGCAGCTCCCTGGAAGTCTATAGCAATCAGCCCCAGCATTTT	CASSSLEVYSNQPQHF	once	-	TRBV28	TRBJ1-5
TGCGCCAGCACCAAGGGACGGGCGAGCACAGATACGCAGTATTTT	CASTKGRASTDTQYF	few	-	TRBV5-1	TRBJ2-3
TGTGCCAGCAGTCCGGACAGGGCTTCGCAGCCCCAGCATTTT	CASSPDRASQPQHF	-	TRBD1	TRBV27	TRBJ1-5
TGTGCCAGCAACTCCGTGGTCTACAATGAGCAGTTCTTC	CASNSVVYNEQFF	few	-	TRBV27	TRBJ2-1
TGTGCCAGCAGTTACAAGGGGGCAGAGCAGTACTTC	CASSYKGAEQYF	few	TRBD1	TRBV6-5	TRBJ2-5
TGCAGTGCTAGGGTCTGGGGGGCAGGGTTCCTAGCGGGAACCTACGAGCAGTACTTC	CSARVWGAGFLAGTYEQYF	few	TRBD2	TRBV20-1	TRBJ2-7
TGTGCCAGCAGTCCATACCCCGACAGGGTGGCTAATGAAAAACTGTTTTTT	CASSPYPDRVANEKLFF	-	TRBD1	TRBV27	TRBJ1-4
TGCAGTGCTAGAATGGATGGGACAGCAACCTACGAGCAGTACTTC	CSARMDGTATYEQYF	few	TRBD1	TRBV20-1	TRBJ2-7
TGTGCCAGCTCACCACGGGCCCAGCGGGAGCATGAGCAGTTCTTC	CASSPRAQREHEQFF	few	TRBD2	TRBV18	TRBJ2-1
TGTGCCACCGGAGGGGACACAGATACGCAGTATTTT	CATGGDTDTQYF	-	-	TRBV15	TRBJ2-3
TGTGCCAGCAGCTTACGACAGGGGTTGAACACTGAAGCTTTCTTT	CASSLRQGLNTEAFF	-	TRBD1	TRBV7-2	TRBJ1-1
-	CASSTSVSGTYEQYF	-	-	TRBV12-3/TRBV12-4	TRBJ2-7
TGCAGTGCCCCCCGGGGACTAGCGGGAACCTACGAGCAGTACTTC	CSAPRGLAGTYEQYF	-	TRBD2	TRBV20-1	TRBJ2-7
TGTGCCAGTAGTGACCGGGACAGGGACCCCTACGAGCAGTACTTC	CASSDRDRDPYEQYF	-	TRBD1	TRBV19	TRBJ2-7
TGTGCCAGCAGCGCGGAGGCTAGCGGGAGGACCTGGGAGACCCAGTACTTC	CASSAEASGRTWETQYF	few	TRBD2	TRBV9	TRBJ2-5
TGTGCCAGCAGCTTCGAGGCCGGGACAGTCTACGAGCAGTACTTC	CASSFEAGTVYEQYF	few	TRBD1	TRBV11-1	TRBJ2-7
TGCGCCAGCAGCCTTCGGACGGAGACTGAAGCTTTCTTT	CASSLRTETEAFF	-	-	TRBV4-3	TRBJ1-1
TGTGCCAGCAGCTTTAGCGGATCCCGAGGGGATGAGCAGTTCTTC	CASSFSGSRGDEQFF	-	-	TRBV6-1	TRBJ2-1
TGCGCCAGCAGCCAAGATAGGGCAGGGGCGGAAAAACTGTTTTTT	CASSQDRAGAEKLFF	-	-	TRBV4-3	TRBJ1-4
TGTGCCAGCAGCTTAGCGTCCTTTTCCACAGATACGCAGTATTTT	CASSLASFSTDTQYF	few	-	TRBV7-2	TRBJ2-3
TGCGCCAGCAGCCAAGACTTTGCGGGAGGGTTAGCCGAGCAGTACTTC	CASSQDFAGGLAEQYF	few	TRBD2	TRBV4-1	TRBJ2-7
TGTGCCAGCAGTGATGACAGGGGCGGTGAGCAGTTCTTC	CASSDDRGGEQFF	-	TRBD1	TRBV2	TRBJ2-1
TGTGCCAGCAGTCCCCTTGGGACTAGAACCACAGATACGCAGTATTTT	CASSPLGTRTTDTQYF	few	TRBD2	TRBV12-3/TRBV12-4	TRBJ2-3
TGCAGTGCTAGAGCCAAGGCTAGCGGGAACAATGAGCAGTTCTTC	CSARAKASGNNEQFF	few	TRBD2	TRBV20-1	TRBJ2-1
TGCGCCAGCAGCTTGGGAGGGTCGAAAACAGATACGCAGTATTTT	CASSLGGSKTDTQYF	few	-	TRBV5-1	TRBJ2-3